The sequence of this TCR beta chain was determined in a study of T cells in tuberculosis (dated by TCRdb to 2016 to 2018). Broadly, across the study: In the study, CD1B tetramers and high-throughput TCR immunosequencing were combined to characterize T cells specific for the mycobacterial lipid antigen glucose monomycolate (GMM). In a South African clinical cohort, IGRA-negative adolescents, IGRA-positive adolescents with latent tuberculosis and adults with active tuberculosis were compared, with 9 to 10 people in each group. PBMC from active tuberculosis patients were archived either before standard anti-tuberculosis treatment began or within 7 days of the start of that treatment. Study-wide findings and limitations: Clinical samples were chosen by availability of cryopreserved specimens, and active tuberculosis cases were adults while controls were adolescents. The smaller NN-distances were partly driven by shorter CDR3-alpha lengths in active tuberculosis patients, and the difference for TCR-beta did not reach statistical significance. Active tuberculosis TCR-alpha repertoires showed smaller mean NN-distances to GMM-specific TCRs than IGRA-negative controls, suggesting clonal expansion of these TCRs. With the diverse GMM-specific repertoire as input, a classifier achieved 80% to 90% accuracy (AUROC 0.90), whereas GEM motif frequencies as input gave under 75% accuracy.

The immunoSEQ multiplex PCR assay was used to generate TCR libraries, with TCR-beta and/or TCR-alpha/delta assays applied to each sample. The Illumina high-throughput platform was used to sequence the amplified TCR libraries. The authors' pipeline ran thus. Clustering and dimensionality reduction relied on pairwise TCRdist distances among GMM-specific receptors from T cells that were either sorted ex vivo or expanded in vitro. Each clinical repertoire was scored by mean NN-distance, the average TCRdist to the nearest 10% of tetramer-positive reference sequences. GEM TCR motif frequency was computed as the fraction of unique TCRs matching known GEM sequences by V/J usage and CDR3 length. Linear discriminant analysis with leave-one-out cross-validation, implemented in scikit-learn, was used to classify active tuberculosis. The clones in this table, taken by TCRdb from immuneACCESS, are in-frame only. Not every clone is retained; where verified, under half of the shortfall comes from an unresolved V gene, and the cause of the rest is unknown. That table furnishes V, J and clone size, whereas the DNA furnished D and trimming. A total of 31,000 or so clones appear in this sample, more than 70% of them only once. Jointly, the top ten make up roughly 5.2% of the sample.

For this clone: Its antigen specificity is not known. The record has no base qualities; no much larger clone is one base away.

The time point label corresponds to: new active TB diagnosis, blood taken before or within 7 days of starting treatment. The patients with active tuberculosis were newly diagnosed, HIV-seronegative South African adults aged 18 years or older. Confirmation of active tuberculosis was based on positive sputum smear microscopy and/or a positive M. tuberculosis culture. Unsorted cryopreserved PBMC were immunosequenced, covering on average roughly 100,000 T cells per clinical donor. From the cysteine up to the phenylalanine, the CDR3 has a length of 14 residues. Only the CDR3 region is kept as DNA, spanning 42 bases read in frame from base 1. Trimming leaves V shorter by 2 bases and J shorter by 1 base, with the junction holding 1 base beyond the gene matches. CDR1 and CDR2, looked up from the germline V gene (reference sequence), are MNHNY and SVGAGI.

In this chain, TRBV6-6 is recombined with TRBJ2-5; TRBD1 aligns with 7 central bases. The material was PBMCs, obtained at tuberculosis diagnosis. This TCR came from an adult with tuberculosis. The base sequence is TGTGCCAGCAGTTACCAGGGGGTCCAAGAGACCCAGTACTTC. Translated, it reads CASSYQGVQETQYF.